Detailed here is one TCR beta chain. The target antigen is unknown. There were TCR beta CDR3 regions amplified from RNA transcripts. The HTBI set primed first-round TCR CDR3 RT-PCR. One entry per CDR3 protein results from TCRdb running MiXCR on the multiplex PCR reads. The table has 400,000 to 450,000 distinct CDR3 sequences, over 12% seen once; the top ten hold roughly 13%. This sample is drawn from a study of T cells in Graves' hyperthyroidism and ophthalmopathy. The CDR3 runs 15 residues. CDR1 and CDR2 from the germline V gene are SGHDN and FVKESK. The V gene lost 0 bases and the J gene lost 2 bases, with 10 bases spanning the gap. For the diagnoses, clinical symptoms, serum thyroxine and TRAb, thyroid ultrasound and orbital computed tomography were used. Overall study findings and caveats: Patients with ophthalmopathy were separated from those with stable hyperthyroidism by a 13 V-J model. Peripheral blood also featured most of the thyroid clonotypes expanded above 0.001.

Sequenced sample: blood. The J gene is TRBJ2-5, the V gene TRBV14; D remains ambiguous. The origin of this receptor is a man aged 18 to 29 with Graves' ophthalmopathy. This CDR3 reads CASSQDPARQETQYF. CDR3 DNA sequence: TGTGCCAGCAGCCAAGATCCGGCGAGACAAGAGACCCAGTACTTC.